This paragraph reports one T cell receptor (beta chain). Its antigen remains unknown. Libraries for TCRalpha and TCRbeta carried sample barcodes and unique molecular identifiers via 5'RACE. TCRdb analysed the 5' RACE reads with MiXCR anew, one entry per CDR3 protein. Here the sample spans some 130,000 distinct CDR3 sequences, approximately 5.9% being singletons. There are 13 residues in the CDR3. Germline V CDR1 and CDR2: SNHLY, FYNNEI. Trimming removed 11 bases from V and 4 bases from J, with 18 bases in between. This record comes from a study of T-cell memory formation after mild COVID-19. General study findings and limits: Clones that shrank (day 15 to 85) were balanced CD4/CD8, whereas later expanders leaned CD4+. There was no confirmation that second-wave clones peaking on day 37 were SARS-CoV-2 specific. Pre-infection memory showed some responding clones, and this suggested that cross-reactive memory joined.

Sequencing used PBMCs or a T cell subset sorted from them (not recorded which). This clonotype was sampled from an adult woman who had mild COVID-19 (a few samples of this study predate the infection). Cell type and time point are not known. This chain links TRBV2 with TRBJ2-7; tentative D call: TRBD2 (5 bases). The DNA for the CDR3 is TGTGCCGGTGCTTCCGGGATGCGGTACGAGCAGTACTTC. Its protein is CAGASGMRYEQYF.